This TCR beta chain derives from a study of CD8 T cells in ankylosing spondylitis. Study-wide results and caveats: Some of the motif variants had earlier been found in reactive arthritis patients' fluid and blood. Disease-associated clones were reportedly significantly overrepresented in matched ankylosing spondylitis synovial fluid. Peripheral blood held disease-linked clones only at relatively low frequency, and these were CD8+.

As the method for making TCR beta libraries, quantitative 5'-RACE with molecular barcodes was used. TCRdb re-derived calls from the 5' RACE reads in MiXCR, one entry per CDR3 protein. The repertoire holds some 240,000 distinct CDR3 sequences, more than 20% seen once, with over 0.55% in the top ten. CDR1 and CDR2 from the germline V gene are MNHNY and SVGAGI (reference sequence). This CDR3 has 13 residues. Trimming left V 4 bases short and J 1 base short, with 8 bases between. This clonotype came up a few times. What it binds is not known. The J gene is TRBJ2-7, the V gene TRBV6-6; a weak D match, TRBD1 (5 bases). The sequence came from a male donor with ankylosing spondylitis or in good health (not recorded which). Sequences were obtained from blood, either unsorted or a sorted T cell fraction (not recorded which). CDR3 residues: CASSWGRSYEQYF. The CDR3 region has the DNA TGTGCCAGCAGTTGGGGCCGGTCCTACGAGCAGTACTTC.